A single sample gave rise to the 5 T cell receptor beta chains below, sequenced in a study of shared clonotypes between healthy human individuals. The repertoire was sequenced with immunoSEQ multiplex PCR; TCRdb's copy has only in-frame clones and lacks some. The sample has around 690,000 clones, about 92% seen once; the top ten hold roughly 36%. Sequencing was carried out using memory CD8+ T cells from PBMCs. Described subset: CD45RO+ cells pooled with CCR7-negative TemRA cells. These receptors were taken from a man aged 18 to 35 in good health. Some clones in this sample may be carry-over from other donors' samples.

This chain joins TRBV5-6 and TRBJ2-7; 8 bases line up with TRBD2. Germline assignment: CDR1 SGHDT and CDR2 YYEEEE. With 3 bases clipped from V and 3 bases from J, the junction kept 8 bases outside the gene matches. CDR3 size: 15 residues. The CDR3 DNA reads as TGTGCCAGCAGCTCTTTGGCGGGAGGAGTCTACGAGCAGTACTTC. As protein: CASSSLAGGVYEQYF.

This chain links TRBV9 with TRBJ2-2, with D perhaps matching TRBD2 (5 bases). From germline, CDR1 is SGDLS and CDR2 YYNGEE. The CDR3 is 17 residues long. V was trimmed by 4 bases and J by 6 bases, leaving 22 bases between them. The CDR3 region is CASSPSRFRGWAGELFF. CDR3 DNA: TGTGCCAGCAGCCCCTCCCGGTTTCGGGGTTGGGCCGGGGAGCTGTTTTTT.

This chain uses TRBV7-6 with TRBJ2-5; 8 bases align to TRBD1. Germline lookup yields CDR1 SGHVS and CDR2 FNYEAQ. Losses at the gene ends were 6 bases for V and 5 bases for J; bases not matched to a gene: 11. The CDR3 is made up of 15 amino acids. The CDR3 DNA follows: TGTGCCAGCAGTCCTATTAGGGACAGGTCGGAGACCCAGTACTTC. It yields the protein CASSPIRDRSETQYF. The full variable domain, with the rest looked up from reference TRBV7-6 and TRBJ2-5, is GAGVSQSPRYKVTKRGQDVALRCDPISGHVSLYWYRQALGQGPEFLTYFNYEAQQDKSGLPNDRFSAERPEGSISTLTIQRTEQRDSAMYRCASSPIRDRSETQYFGPGTRLLVL.

The CDR3 spells CASRRLADHTDTQYF. Written as DNA, the CDR3 is TGTGCCAGCAGGCGTCTAGCGGACCACACAGATACGCAGTATTTT. The chain uses TRBV6-5 and TRBJ2-3; TRBD2 matches at 7 bases. V lost 6 bases to trimming and J lost 2 bases; unmatched junction nucleotides: 8. The CDR3 is 15 residues long. Germline CDR1 is MNHEY and CDR2 is SVGAGI.

V and J are TRBV4-3 and TRBJ1-2; D not certain. Germline V CDR1 and CDR2: LGHNA, YSLEER. Trimming pared 0 bases from V and 6 bases from J, leaving 20 bases between. The CDR3 contains 17 residues. Written as DNA, the CDR3 is TGCGCCAGCAGCCAAGAATCTATCTCGGACCTGTTCCATGGCTACACCTTC. Residues: CASSQESISDLFHGYTF.